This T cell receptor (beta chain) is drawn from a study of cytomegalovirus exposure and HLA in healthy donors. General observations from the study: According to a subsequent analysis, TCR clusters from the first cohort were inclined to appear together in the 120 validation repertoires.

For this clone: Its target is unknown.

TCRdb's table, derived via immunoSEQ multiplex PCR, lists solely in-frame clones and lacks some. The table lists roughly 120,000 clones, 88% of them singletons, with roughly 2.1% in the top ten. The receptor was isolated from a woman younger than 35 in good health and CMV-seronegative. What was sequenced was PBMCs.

Written as DNA, the CDR3 is TGTGCCAGCAGCTTAAAATCCAGGGTCGGGCGAGAGACCCAGTACTTC. The encoded protein is CASSLKSRVGRETQYF. The chain uses TRBV7-3 and TRBJ2-5; D perhaps matches TRBD1 (5 bases). The CDR3 length is 16 residues. From germline, CDR1 is SGHTA and CDR2 FQGTGA. Trimming stripped 1 base from V and 4 bases from J, with 16 bases between.